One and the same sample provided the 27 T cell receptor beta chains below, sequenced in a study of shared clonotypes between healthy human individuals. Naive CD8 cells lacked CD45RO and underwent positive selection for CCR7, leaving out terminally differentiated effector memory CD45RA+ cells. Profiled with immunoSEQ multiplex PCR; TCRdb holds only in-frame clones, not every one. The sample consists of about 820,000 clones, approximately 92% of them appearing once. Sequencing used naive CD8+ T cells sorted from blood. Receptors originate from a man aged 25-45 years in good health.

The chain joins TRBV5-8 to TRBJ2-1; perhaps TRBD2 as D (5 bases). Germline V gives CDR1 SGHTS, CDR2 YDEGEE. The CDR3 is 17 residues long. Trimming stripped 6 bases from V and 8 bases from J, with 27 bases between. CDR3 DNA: TGTGCCAGCATCACGTGGGGAGAGGCCTTAGTTCCGGATGAGCAGTTCTTC. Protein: CASITWGEALVPDEQFF.

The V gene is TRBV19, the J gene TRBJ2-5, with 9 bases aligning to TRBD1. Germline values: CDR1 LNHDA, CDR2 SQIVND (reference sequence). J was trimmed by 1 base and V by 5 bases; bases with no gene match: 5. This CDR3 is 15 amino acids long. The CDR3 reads CASSPLGQGQETQYF. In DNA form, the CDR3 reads TGTGCCAGTAGTCCCCTGGGACAGGGCCAAGAGACCCAGTACTTC.

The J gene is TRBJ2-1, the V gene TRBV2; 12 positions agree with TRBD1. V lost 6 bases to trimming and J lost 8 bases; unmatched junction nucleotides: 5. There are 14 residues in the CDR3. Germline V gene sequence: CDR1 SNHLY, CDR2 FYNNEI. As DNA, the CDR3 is TGTGCCAGCAGCCCGGGACAGGGGGCCTATGAGCAGTTCTTC. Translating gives CASSPGQGAYEQFF.

The chain's CDR3 is CASSMKDTNQPQHF. DNA for the CDR3: TGTGCCAGTAGTATGAAGGACACAAATCAGCCCCAGCATTTT. V gene TRBV19 combines with J gene TRBJ1-5; a possible D gene is TRBD1 (5 bases). Trimming took off 3 bases at V and 4 bases at J, with 10 bases between the two ends. Germline V gene sequence: CDR1 LNHDA, CDR2 SQIVND (reference sequence). The CDR3 runs to 14 residues.

The CDR3 is CACRPATYNEQFF. The DNA of the CDR3 is TGTGCCTGTCGGCCGGCAACCTACAATGAGCAGTTCTTC. This sequence joins TRBV6-5 and TRBJ2-1; D not certain. CDR1 is MNHEY, CDR2 SVGAGI, per germline. V was pared by 11 bases and J by 2 bases, with 13 bases between. The CDR3 is 13 amino acids.

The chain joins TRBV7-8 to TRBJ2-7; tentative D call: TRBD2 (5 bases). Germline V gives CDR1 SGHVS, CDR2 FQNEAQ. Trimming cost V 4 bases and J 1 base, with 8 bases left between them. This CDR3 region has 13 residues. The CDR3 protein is CASSSEGSYEQYF. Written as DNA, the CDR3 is TGTGCCAGCAGCTCCGAGGGATCCTACGAGCAGTACTTC.

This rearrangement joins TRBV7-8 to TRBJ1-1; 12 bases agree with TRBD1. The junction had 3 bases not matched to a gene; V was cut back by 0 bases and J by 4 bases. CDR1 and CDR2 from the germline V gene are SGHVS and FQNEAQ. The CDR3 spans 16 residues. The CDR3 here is CASSLAGTGGRTEAFF. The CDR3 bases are TGTGCCAGCAGCTTAGCCGGGACAGGGGGCCGCACTGAAGCTTTCTTT.

Written as DNA, the CDR3 is TGTGCCAGCAGCGCCCTCGGGGCGGGAGGTCTCTACGAGCAGTACTTC. It codes for CASSALGAGGLYEQYF. The gene calls are TRBV9 and TRBJ2-7, with 8 bases lining up with TRBD2. The CDR3 consists of 16 residues. The germline gives CDR1 SGDLS, CDR2 YYNGEE. With 3 bases clipped from V and 3 bases from J, the junction kept 11 bases outside the gene matches.

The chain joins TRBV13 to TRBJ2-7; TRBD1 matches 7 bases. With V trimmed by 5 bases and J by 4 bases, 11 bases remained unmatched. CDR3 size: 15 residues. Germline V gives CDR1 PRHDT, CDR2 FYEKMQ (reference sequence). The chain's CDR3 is CASSTSRQGRYEQYF. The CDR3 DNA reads TGTGCCAGCAGCACTTCCAGACAGGGAAGATACGAGCAGTACTTC.

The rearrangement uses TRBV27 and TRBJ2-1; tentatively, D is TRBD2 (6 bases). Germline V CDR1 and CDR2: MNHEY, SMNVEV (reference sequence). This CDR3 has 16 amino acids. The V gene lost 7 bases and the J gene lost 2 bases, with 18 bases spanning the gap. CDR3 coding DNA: TGTGCCAGCATAACTAGCAAGTCGGACACCTACAATGAGCAGTTCTTC. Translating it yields CASITSKSDTYNEQFF.

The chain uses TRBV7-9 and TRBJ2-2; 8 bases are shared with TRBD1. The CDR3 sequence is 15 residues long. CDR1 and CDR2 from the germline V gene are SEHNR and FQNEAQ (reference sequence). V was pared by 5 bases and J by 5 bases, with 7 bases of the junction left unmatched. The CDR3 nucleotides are TGTGCCAGCAGCGAACGGACAGGGAGTACCGGGGAGCTGTTTTTT. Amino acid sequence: CASSERTGSTGELFF.

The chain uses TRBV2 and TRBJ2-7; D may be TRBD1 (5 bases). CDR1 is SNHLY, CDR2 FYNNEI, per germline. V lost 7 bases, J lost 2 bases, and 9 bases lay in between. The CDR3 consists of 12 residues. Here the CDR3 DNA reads TGTGCCAGCAAGACAGAGACCTACGAGCAGTACTTC. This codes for CASKTETYEQYF. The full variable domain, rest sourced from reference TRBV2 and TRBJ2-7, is EPEVTQTPSHQVTQMGQEVILRCVPISNHLYFYWYRQILGQKVEFLVSFYNNEISEKSEIFDDQFSVERPDGSNFTLKIRSTKLEDSAMYFCASKTETYEQYFGPGTRLTVT.

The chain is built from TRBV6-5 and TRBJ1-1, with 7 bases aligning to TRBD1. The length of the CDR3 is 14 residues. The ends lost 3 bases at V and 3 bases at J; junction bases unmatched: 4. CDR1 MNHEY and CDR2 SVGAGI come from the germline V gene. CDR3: CASSYQGEYTEAFF. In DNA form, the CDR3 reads TGTGCCAGCAGTTATCAGGGGGAGTACACTGAAGCTTTCTTT.

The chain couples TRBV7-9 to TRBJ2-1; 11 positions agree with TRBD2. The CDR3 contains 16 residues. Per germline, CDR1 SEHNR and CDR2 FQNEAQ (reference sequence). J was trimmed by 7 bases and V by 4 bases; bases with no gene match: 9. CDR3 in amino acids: CASSSLLAGVENEQFF. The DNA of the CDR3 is TGTGCCAGCAGCTCCCTACTAGCGGGAGTTGAAAATGAGCAGTTCTTC.

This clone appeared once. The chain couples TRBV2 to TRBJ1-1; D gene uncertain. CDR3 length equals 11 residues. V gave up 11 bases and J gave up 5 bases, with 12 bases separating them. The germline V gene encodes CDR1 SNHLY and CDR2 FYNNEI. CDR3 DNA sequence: TGTGCCGTCTGGGCGAGGACTGAAGCTTTCTTT. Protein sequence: CAVWARTEAFF.

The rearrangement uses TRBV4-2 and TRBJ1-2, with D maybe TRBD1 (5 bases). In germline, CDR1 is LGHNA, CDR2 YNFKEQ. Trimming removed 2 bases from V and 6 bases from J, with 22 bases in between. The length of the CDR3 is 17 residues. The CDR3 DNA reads TGTGCCAGCAGCCAAAGTCCTGGTGGGACCCTTATAGATGGCTACACCTTC. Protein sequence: CASSQSPGGTLIDGYTF.

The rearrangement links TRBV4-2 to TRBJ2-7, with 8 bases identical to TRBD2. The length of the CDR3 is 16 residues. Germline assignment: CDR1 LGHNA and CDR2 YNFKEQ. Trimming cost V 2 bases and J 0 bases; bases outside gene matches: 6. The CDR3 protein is CASSQTGGASSYEQYF. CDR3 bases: TGTGCCAGCAGCCAAACGGGGGGGGCAAGCTCCTACGAGCAGTACTTC.

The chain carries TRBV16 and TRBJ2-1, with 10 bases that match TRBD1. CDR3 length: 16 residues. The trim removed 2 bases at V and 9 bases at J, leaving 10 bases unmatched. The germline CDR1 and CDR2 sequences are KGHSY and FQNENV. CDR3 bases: TGTGCCAGCAGCCAAGGCCTCGGGACAGGGGTTACTGAGCAGTTCTTC. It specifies CASSQGLGTGVTEQFF.

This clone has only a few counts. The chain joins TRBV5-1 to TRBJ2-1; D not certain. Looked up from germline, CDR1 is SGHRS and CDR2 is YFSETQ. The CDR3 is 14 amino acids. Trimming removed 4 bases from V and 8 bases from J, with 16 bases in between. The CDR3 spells CASSTASLIDEQFF. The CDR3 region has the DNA TGCGCCAGCAGCACAGCTAGTTTGATCGATGAGCAGTTCTTC.

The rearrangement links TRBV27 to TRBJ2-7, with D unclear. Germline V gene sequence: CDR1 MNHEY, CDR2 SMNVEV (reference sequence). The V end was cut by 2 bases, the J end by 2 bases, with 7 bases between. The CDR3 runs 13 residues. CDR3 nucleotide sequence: TGTGCCAGCAGTTTAACCGAAACCTACGAGCAGTACTTC. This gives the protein CASSLTETYEQYF.

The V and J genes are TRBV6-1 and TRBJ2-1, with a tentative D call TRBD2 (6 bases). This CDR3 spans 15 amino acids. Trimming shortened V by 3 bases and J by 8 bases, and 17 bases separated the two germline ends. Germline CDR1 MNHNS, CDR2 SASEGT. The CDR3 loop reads CASSDRTKTGDEQFF. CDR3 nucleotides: TGTGCCAGCAGTGACCGGACAAAAACGGGGGATGAGCAGTTCTTC.

The CDR3 loop is CASTSLTGRTGELFF. The CDR3 nucleotides read TGTGCCAGCACTAGCCTAACAGGGCGGACCGGGGAGCTGTTTTTT. The chain combines TRBV27 with TRBJ2-2; TRBD1 might be the D (6 bases). Trimming pared 7 bases from V and 5 bases from J, leaving 17 bases between. The germline V gene encodes CDR1 MNHEY and CDR2 SMNVEV (reference sequence). CDR3 size: 15 residues.

In DNA form, the CDR3 reads TGTGCCAGCAGCTTACCGACAGGGAACACTGAAGCTTTCTTT. Residues: CASSLPTGNTEAFF. The J gene is TRBJ1-1, the V gene TRBV7-8; tentative D call: TRBD1 (6 bases). The germline V gene has CDR1 SGHVS and CDR2 FQNEAQ. Trimming took off 2 bases at V and 1 base at J, with 8 bases between the two ends. The CDR3 covers 14 residues.

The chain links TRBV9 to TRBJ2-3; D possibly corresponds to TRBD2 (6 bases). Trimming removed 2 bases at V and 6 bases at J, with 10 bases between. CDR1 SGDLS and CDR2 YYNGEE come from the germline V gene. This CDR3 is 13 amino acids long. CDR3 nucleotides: TGTGCCAGCAGCGTGGGGGGTTTGGATACGCAGTATTTT. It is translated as CASSVGGLDTQYF.

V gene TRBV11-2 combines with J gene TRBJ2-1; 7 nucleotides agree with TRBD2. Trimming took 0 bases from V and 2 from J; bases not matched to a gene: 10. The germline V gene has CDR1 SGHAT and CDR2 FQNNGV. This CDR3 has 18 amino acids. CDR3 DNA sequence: TGTGCCAGCAGCTTAGATCTGCTAAGCGGGAAAACCTACAATGAGCAGTTCTTC. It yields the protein CASSLDLLSGKTYNEQFF.

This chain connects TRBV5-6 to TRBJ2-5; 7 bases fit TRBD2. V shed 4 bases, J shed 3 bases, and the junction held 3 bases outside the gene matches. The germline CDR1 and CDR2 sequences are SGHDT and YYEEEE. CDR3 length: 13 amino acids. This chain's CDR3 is CASSQGLEETQYF. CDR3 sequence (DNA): TGTGCCAGCAGCCAAGGACTAGAAGAGACCCAGTACTTC.

The chain's CDR3 is CASSELSYGYNEQFF. CDR3 sequence (DNA): TGCGCCAGCAGTGAACTCAGCTATGGGTACAATGAGCAGTTCTTC. This sequence joins TRBV10-2 and TRBJ2-1, with D unclear. The CDR3 runs to 15 residues. Germline V gene sequence: CDR1 WSHSY, CDR2 SAAADI. Between the trimmed V and J ends, which lost 3 bases and 4 bases, there was a span of 13 bases.